Reported below is one TCR beta chain. Its antigen is currently unknown. This entry is derived from a study of glioma-infiltrating T cells after dendritic cell vaccination. Across the study: Between about 2002 and 2012, patients got autologous tumor lysate-pulsed dendritic cell vaccines.

The CDR3 is 16 amino acids. Germline V gene lookup returns CDR1 GTSNPN and CDR2 SVGIG (reference sequence). Trimming took 1 base from V and 2 from J, leaving 14 bases between them. Study conclusions and caveats: Higher TCR clonality did not directly relate to longer survival.

The data were produced by immunoSEQ multiplex PCR, yet TCRdb's version contains in-frame clones alone and is incomplete. The sample lists about 32,000 clones; roughly 90% were seen once. This specimen was blood, taken before dendritic cell vaccination. The source of this sequence is a human donor with glioblastoma. The chain joins TRBV30 to TRBJ2-2; D may be TRBD2 (5 bases). CDR3 DNA: TGTGCCTGGAGTGGCGAGGGAGTCCTTAACACCGGGGAGCTGTTTTTT. Encoded protein: CAWSGEGVLNTGELFF.